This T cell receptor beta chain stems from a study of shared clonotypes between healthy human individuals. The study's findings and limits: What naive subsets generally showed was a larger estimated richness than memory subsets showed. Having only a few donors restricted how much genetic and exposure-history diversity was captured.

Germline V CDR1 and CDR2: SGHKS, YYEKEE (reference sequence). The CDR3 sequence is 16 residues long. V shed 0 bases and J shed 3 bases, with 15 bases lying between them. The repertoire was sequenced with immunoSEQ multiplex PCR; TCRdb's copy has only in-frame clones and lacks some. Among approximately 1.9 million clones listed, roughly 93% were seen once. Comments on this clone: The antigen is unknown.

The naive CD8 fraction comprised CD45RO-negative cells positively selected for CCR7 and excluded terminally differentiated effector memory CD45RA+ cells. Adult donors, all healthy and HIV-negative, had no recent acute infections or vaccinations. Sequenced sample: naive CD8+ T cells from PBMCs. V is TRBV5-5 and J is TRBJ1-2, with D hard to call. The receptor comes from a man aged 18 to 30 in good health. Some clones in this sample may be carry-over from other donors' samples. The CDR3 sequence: CASSLAGRAADYGYTF. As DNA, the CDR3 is TGTGCCAGCAGCTTGGCCGGGCGGGCGGCTGACTATGGCTACACCTTC.